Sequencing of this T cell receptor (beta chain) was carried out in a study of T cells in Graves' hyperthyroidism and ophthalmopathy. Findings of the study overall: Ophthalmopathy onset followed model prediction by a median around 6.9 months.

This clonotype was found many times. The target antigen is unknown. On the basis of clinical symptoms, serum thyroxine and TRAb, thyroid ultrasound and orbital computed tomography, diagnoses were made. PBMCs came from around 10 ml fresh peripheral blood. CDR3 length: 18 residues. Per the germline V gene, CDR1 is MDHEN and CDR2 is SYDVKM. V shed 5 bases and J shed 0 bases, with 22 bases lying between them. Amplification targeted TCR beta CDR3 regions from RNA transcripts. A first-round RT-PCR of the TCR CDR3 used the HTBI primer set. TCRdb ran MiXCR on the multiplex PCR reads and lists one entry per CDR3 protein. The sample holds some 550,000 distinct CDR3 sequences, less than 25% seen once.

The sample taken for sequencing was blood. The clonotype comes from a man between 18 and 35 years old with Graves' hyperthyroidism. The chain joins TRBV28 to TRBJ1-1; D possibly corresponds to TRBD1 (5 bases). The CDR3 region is CASSLKVAGGTMNTEAFF. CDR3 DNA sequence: TGTGCCAGCAGTCTCAAAGTAGCGGGGGGAACAATGAACACTGAAGCTTTCTTT.